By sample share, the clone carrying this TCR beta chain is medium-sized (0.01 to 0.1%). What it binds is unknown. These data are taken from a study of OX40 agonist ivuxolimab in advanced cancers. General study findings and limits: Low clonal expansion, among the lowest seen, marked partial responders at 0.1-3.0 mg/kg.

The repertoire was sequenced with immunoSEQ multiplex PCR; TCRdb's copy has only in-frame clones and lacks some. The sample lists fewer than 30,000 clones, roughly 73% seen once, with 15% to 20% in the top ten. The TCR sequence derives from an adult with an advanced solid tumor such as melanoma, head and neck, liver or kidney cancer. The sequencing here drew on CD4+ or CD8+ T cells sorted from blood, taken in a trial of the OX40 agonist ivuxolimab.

CDR3: CASSIQQGVNTEAFF. In DNA, the CDR3 is TGTGCCAGTAGTATACAACAGGGGGTGAACACTGAAGCTTTCTTT. The rearrangement uses TRBV19 and TRBJ1-1; 8 positions match TRBD1. Germline V gene lookup returns CDR1 LNHDA and CDR2 SQIVND (reference sequence). J was trimmed by 0 bases and V by 2 bases; bases with no gene match: 2. CDR3 length equals 15 residues.